Sequencing of this T cell receptor (beta chain) was carried out in a study of cytomegalovirus exposure and HLA in healthy donors. Study results and limitations: Data from an earlier analysis indicated that most TCR beta V segments were productive either about 87% or about 30% of the time.

For this clone: As yet, its antigen is unknown.

CDR1 is SGDLS and CDR2 is YYNGEE in the germline V gene. Trimming stripped 4 bases from V and 5 bases from J, with 16 bases between. The CDR3 has 16 amino acids. The PCR was carried out with 60 Vbeta primers and 13 Jbeta primers. Per the original methods: An analysis performed later counted 70 million to 90 million unique TCR beta chains (around 11 million of them shared). Libraries were prepared by immunoSEQ multiplex PCR; TCRdb keeps only in-frame clonotypes and omits some of them. V, J and clone size are those of that table, while D and trimming were read from the DNA. The profile covers some 190,000 clones, with 79% appearing a single time and roughly 1.6% taken by the ten largest.

The sequence was obtained from a woman between 18 and 30 years old in good health and CMV-seronegative. Sequencing was done on a sample of PBMCs. The J gene is TRBJ1-6, the V gene TRBV9; D is ambiguous. Here the CDR3 reads CASSPRHTGDNSPLHF. CDR3 in DNA: TGTGCCAGCAGCCCCCGACACACTGGCGATAATTCACCCCTCCACTTT.